This TCR beta chain stems from a study of identical twins. TCRdb reanalysed the 5' RACE reads using MiXCR and keeps one entry per CDR3 protein. The top ten hold about 0.98% of the sample, which has about 720,000 distinct CDR3 sequences, around 8.3% seen once. V shed 2 bases, J shed 8 bases, and the junction held 7 bases outside the gene matches. CDR3 length: 14 residues. At least ten counts were recorded for this clonotype. These data were likewise used in another study, on yellow fever vaccine responses in identical twins. From that study: A vaccine T cell response that seemed partly convergent and partly personalized was reported in twins.

V and J are TRBV12-3 or TRBV12-4 and TRBJ1-2; 8 positions agree with TRBD1. The receptor was derived from a woman in her late teens or twenties in good health. Sequenced material: PBMCs. CDR3 region: CASSLRQGLGGYTF. Here the CDR3 DNA reads TGTGCCAGCAGTTTACGACAGGGGTTGGGGGGCTACACCTTC.